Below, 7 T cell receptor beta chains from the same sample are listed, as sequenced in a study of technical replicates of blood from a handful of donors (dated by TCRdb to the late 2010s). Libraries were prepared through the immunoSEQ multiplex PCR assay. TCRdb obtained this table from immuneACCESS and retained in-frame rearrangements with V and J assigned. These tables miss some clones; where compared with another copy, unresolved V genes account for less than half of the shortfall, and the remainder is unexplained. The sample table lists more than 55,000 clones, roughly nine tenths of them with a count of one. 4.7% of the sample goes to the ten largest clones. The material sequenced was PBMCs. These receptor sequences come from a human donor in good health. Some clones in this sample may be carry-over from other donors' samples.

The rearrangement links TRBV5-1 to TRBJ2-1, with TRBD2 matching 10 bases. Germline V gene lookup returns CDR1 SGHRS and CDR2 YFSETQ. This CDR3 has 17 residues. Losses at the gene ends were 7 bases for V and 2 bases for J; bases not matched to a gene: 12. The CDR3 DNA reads TGCGCCAGCGCCACAGATCTAAGCGGGGGGGCCTACAATGAGCAGTTCTTC. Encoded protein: CASATDLSGGAYNEQFF. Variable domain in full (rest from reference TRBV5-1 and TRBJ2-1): KAGVTQTPRYLIKTRGQQVTLSCSPISGHRSVSWYQQTPGQGLQFLFEYFSETQRNKGNFPGRFSGRQFSNSRSEMNVSTLELGDSALYLCASATDLSGGAYNEQFFGPGTRLTVL.

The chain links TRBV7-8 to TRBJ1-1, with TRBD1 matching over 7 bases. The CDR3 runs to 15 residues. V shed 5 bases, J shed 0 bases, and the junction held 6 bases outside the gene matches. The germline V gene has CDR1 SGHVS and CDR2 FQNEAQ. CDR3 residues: CASSGSQGLNTEAFF. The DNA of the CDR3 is TGTGCCAGCAGCGGATCACAGGGGCTGAACACTGAAGCTTTCTTT.

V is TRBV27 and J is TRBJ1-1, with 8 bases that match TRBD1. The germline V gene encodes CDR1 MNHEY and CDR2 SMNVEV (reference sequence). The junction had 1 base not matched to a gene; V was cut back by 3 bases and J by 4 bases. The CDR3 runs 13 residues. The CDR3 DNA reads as TGTGCCAGCAGTTTTACAGGGGGCACTGAAGCTTTCTTT. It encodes CASSFTGGTEAFF.

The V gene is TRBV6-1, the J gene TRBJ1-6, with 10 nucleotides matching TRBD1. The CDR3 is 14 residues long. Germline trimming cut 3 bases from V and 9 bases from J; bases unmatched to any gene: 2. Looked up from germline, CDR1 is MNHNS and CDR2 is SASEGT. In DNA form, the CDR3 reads TGTGCCAGCAGTGATGGGACAGGGGTTTCACCCCTCCACTTT. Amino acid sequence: CASSDGTGVSPLHF.

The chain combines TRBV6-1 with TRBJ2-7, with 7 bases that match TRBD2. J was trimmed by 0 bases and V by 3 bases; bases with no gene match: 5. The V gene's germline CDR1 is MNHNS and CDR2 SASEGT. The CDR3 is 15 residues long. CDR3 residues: CASSEKAGSSYEQYF. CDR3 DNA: TGTGCCAGCAGTGAGAAAGCGGGGAGCTCCTACGAGCAGTACTTC.

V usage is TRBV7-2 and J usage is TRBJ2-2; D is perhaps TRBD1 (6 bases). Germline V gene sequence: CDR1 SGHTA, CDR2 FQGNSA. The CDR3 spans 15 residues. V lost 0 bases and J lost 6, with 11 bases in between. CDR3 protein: CASSLAGALAGELFF. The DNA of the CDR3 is TGTGCCAGCAGCTTAGCGGGGGCTCTTGCCGGGGAGCTGTTTTTT.

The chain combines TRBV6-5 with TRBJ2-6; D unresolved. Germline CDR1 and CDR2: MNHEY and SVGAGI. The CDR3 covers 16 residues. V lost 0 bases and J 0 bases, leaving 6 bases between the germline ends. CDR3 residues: CASSYSWSSGANVLTF. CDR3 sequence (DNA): TGTGCCAGCAGTTACTCTTGGAGCTCTGGGGCCAACGTCCTGACTTTC.